This TCR beta chain was recorded in a study of synovial regulatory T cells in juvenile arthritis (dated by TCRdb to about 2015). As for the study more broadly: Of the sequenced patients, about 6 received methotrexate, one received methotrexate plus infliximab, three were therapy-naive, and one had no treatment information. The study compared the TCRbeta CDR3 repertoires of blood iaTreg cells, other blood Treg cells and synovial fluid Treg cells taken from matched patient samples. Effector T cell subsets from the study cohort were also sequenced for comparisons, but the Treg dataset by itself includes only blood Treg cells and synovial fluid Treg cells. The TCR repertoire comparisons covered Treg and Teff subsets from approximately 11 JIA patients with active disease. Study-wide findings and limitations: iaTreg TCR repertoires were largely private across patients and partially overlapped with synovial Teff and blood CPL repertoires. Synovial Treg cells shared more CDR3 sequences with iaTreg cells than with other blood Treg cells, and Chao-Jaccard similarity confirmed that synovial Treg cells were more closely related to iaTreg cells.

Synovial fluid was collected as the synovial sample, alongside matched peripheral blood, from each patient with active arthritis. TCR repertoire donors were about eleven juvenile idiopathic arthritis patients with active disease who had not reached inactive disease, 3 polyarticular and 8 oligoarticular. A median age of around 11 years (range about 2.1-25) and a median disease duration of around seven years (range 0.2-19.1) were recorded for the TCR-sequenced patients. FOXP3 TSDR demethylation in synovial Treg cells was comparable to that in blood Treg cells and healthy-donor Treg cells, supporting bona fide regulatory lineage commitment of the synovial Treg cells. The samples for TCR repertoire analysis were obtained at two Italian centres. The germline V gene (reference sequence) provides CDR1 DFQATT and CDR2 SNEGSKA. Taken from cysteine to phenylalanine, the CDR3 has 10 residues. DNA for this receptor is not on file.

Going by frequency alone, this clone is medium-sized (0.01 to 0.1%); a count is unavailable. Its target antigen remains unknown. Library preparation employed the immunoSEQ multiplex PCR assay. TCRbeta CDR3 sequencing was performed by Adaptive Biotechnologies. Per the source publication's procedure: To assess repertoire similarity, the researchers used the Chao-modified Jaccard index along with median clonotype overlap taken from 200 random subsamples at equal sample size. Similarity analyses used either productive nucleotide sequences or in silico-translated amino acid sequences. To compare repertoires, the researchers applied hierarchical clustering with single linkage as well as t-SNE, based on Chao-modified Jaccard distances. Repertoire diversity was assessed with the Renyi index over a range of alpha values after the sample sizes were normalised. The source is immuneACCESS, and TCRdb retained only in-frame sequences with V and J called. Part of the clones is not carried over; for the studies checked, unresolved V genes explain less than half of this, and the remainder is unexplained. The V and J calls and clone size come from that table; D and trimming were worked out from the DNA. The sample's table lists a count of about 2,500 clones. The ten most abundant clones make up around an eighth of the sample.

Sequenced sample: Treg cells from the synovium. The TCR comes from a donor aged 2-35 years with juvenile idiopathic arthritis. The V gene is TRBV20-1 and the J gene is TRBJ1-1. The CDR3 region has the sequence CSARGRAGLF.